This T cell receptor beta chain was profiled in a study of blood T cell repertoires in COVID-19. Germline loops: CDR1 DFQATT, CDR2 SNEGSKA (reference sequence). The V gene lost 5 bases and the J gene lost 7 bases, with 11 bases spanning the gap. The CDR3 runs 11 residues. Authors' data handling: Amplified reference gene primers provided the basis for estimating nucleated cell counts. The assay was immunoSEQ multiplex PCR, and TCRdb's table has in-frame clones only and misses some. V and J calls and clone size are as listed in that table; D and trimming were resolved from the DNA. In the table there are under 500,000 clones, roughly 87% of which are singletons.

The receptor was isolated from a woman under 30 with acute COVID-19. Sequenced: PBMCs or T cells enriched from blood (not recorded which). This chain uses TRBV20-1 with TRBJ1-1; D may be TRBD1 (6 bases). This CDR3 reads CSASQGVEAFF. DNA of the CDR3: TGCAGTGCTTCACAGGGAGTTGAAGCTTTCTTT.